A selection of T cell receptor beta chains follows, all from one sample in a study of blood T cell repertoires in COVID-19. Using immunoSEQ multiplex PCR, the repertoire was profiled, and TCRdb retains in-frame clones only, with some absent. The sample comprises 250,000 or so clones, around 88% of which are singletons, and approximately 2.5% rests with the top ten. Source material: PBMCs or T cells enriched from blood (not recorded which). The origin of the receptors is a middle-aged woman with acute COVID-19. Both conserved end residues are part of each CDR3. A D gene is named only where the DNA matches it firmly. The size field is filled for only some rows; it gives once, few, many or a size class.

CDR3 DNA | CDR3 protein | D gene | J gene | V gene | clone size
TGTGCCAGCACCCCCTCGGGGGGGGGCTATGGCTACACCTTC | CASTPSGGGYGYTF | . | TRBJ1-2 | TRBV28 | .
TGTGCCAGCAGTGAAGACAGGACAACGAATGAAAAACTGTTTTTT | CASSEDRTTNEKLFF | . | TRBJ1-4 | TRBV2 | once
TGTGCCAGCAGCGTAAGCCCCGGGACAGGGGGCGGGTTTAGCACAGATACGCAGTATTTT | CASSVSPGTGGGFSTDTQYF | TRBD1 | TRBJ2-3 | TRBV9 | .
TGTGCCAGCAGCTCCCCCGGGACAGGGAATCAGCCCCAGCATTTT | CASSSPGTGNQPQHF | TRBD1 | TRBJ1-5 | TRBV7-9 | .
TGCGCCAGCAGCTTCCCAGGGGGTGAGACCCAGTACTTC | CASSFPGGETQYF | TRBD1 | TRBJ2-5 | TRBV5-1 | .
TGTGCCAGCAGCCAGACAGTAGGTGGCTACACCTTC | CASSQTVGGYTF | . | TRBJ1-2 | TRBV5-6 | .
TGTGCCAGCAGTTATACCGGCTATGGCTACACCTTC | CASSYTGYGYTF | . | TRBJ1-2 | TRBV27 | .
TGTGCCAGCAGCGTCTACAGGGGTAAGAACACTGAAGCTTTCTTT | CASSVYRGKNTEAFF | TRBD1 | TRBJ1-1 | TRBV11-2 | .
TGTGCCAGCAGCTTAGGCGATTCACCCCTCCACTTT | CASSLGDSPLHF | . | TRBJ1-6 | TRBV7-9 | few
TGTGCCAGCAGCTTATCGGGGGAACAGCATGGCTACACCTTC | CASSLSGEQHGYTF | . | TRBJ1-2 | TRBV7-9 | .
TGTGCCAGCAGCTTAGGAGGGTATGAGCAGTTCTTC | CASSLGGYEQFF | . | TRBJ2-1 | TRBV7-2 | .
TGCAGCGGGCGGACAGGGTCTCTTAACACTGAAGCTTTCTTT | CSGRTGSLNTEAFF | TRBD1 | TRBJ1-1 | TRBV29-1 | .
TGTGCCAGCAGTTACCACCCGGGACAATTCTCCTACGAGCAGTACTTC | CASSYHPGQFSYEQYF | . | TRBJ2-7 | TRBV6-2/TRBV6-3 | .
TGCGCCAGCACCGACAGGTTGGGCACTGAAGCTTTCTTT | CASTDRLGTEAFF | . | TRBJ1-1 | TRBV5-1 | .
TGTGCCACCAGTGATTTAGGGCCAGGGCGCACAGATACGCAGTATTTT | CATSDLGPGRTDTQYF | . | TRBJ2-3 | TRBV24-1 | .
TGTGCCAGCAGCCGCCGGGACAACTACGAGCAGTACTTC | CASSRRDNYEQYF | . | TRBJ2-7 | TRBV12-3/TRBV12-4 | .
TGTGCCAGCAGTTACCAAGCGGGAGTGGTAACCCAGTACTTC | CASSYQAGVVTQYF | TRBD2 | TRBJ2-5 | TRBV6-2/TRBV6-3 | .
TGTGCCATCAGTGAGAGGACAGGGCTAAGTTATGGCTACACCTTC | CAISERTGLSYGYTF | TRBD1 | TRBJ1-2 | TRBV10-3 | .
TGTGCCAGCAGCTTGGAGGGGCTAGCGGGGGCCGGGGAGCTGTTTTTT | CASSLEGLAGAGELFF | TRBD2 | TRBJ2-2 | TRBV5-8 | .
TGTGCCAGCAGTGAAGCGGGACAGGCCGACTATGGCTACACCTTC | CASSEAGQADYGYTF | TRBD1 | TRBJ1-2 | TRBV6-1 | .
TGTGCCAGCAGCCAATCCGGGACAGGTAGCACAGATACGCAGTATTTT | CASSQSGTGSTDTQYF | TRBD1 | TRBJ2-3 | TRBV5-6 | .
TGTGCCAGTAGTCAGCTAGCGGGGGCAGGTGAGACCCAGTACTTC | CASSQLAGAGETQYF | TRBD2 | TRBJ2-5 | TRBV19 | few
TGTGCCAGTAGTGAGAGCCCCATTCTTAGCACCATATATTTT | CASSESPILSTIYF | . | TRBJ1-3 | TRBV19 | .
TGCGCCAGCAGTGAAAGCGGGTACACCGGGGAGCTGTTTTTT | CASSESGYTGELFF | . | TRBJ2-2 | TRBV10-1 | .
TGTGCCAGCACCCGACAGGGAACGAACACTGAAGCTTTCTTT | CASTRQGTNTEAFF | TRBD1 | TRBJ1-1 | TRBV6-5 | .
TGTGCCAGCAGCTTAGCCGGACAGGGGGGTTACGAGCAGTACTTC | CASSLAGQGGYEQYF | TRBD1 | TRBJ2-7 | TRBV7-6 | .
TGTGCCAGTAGTGCCATGGCGGGGCGTGGTGAAAAACTGTTTTTT | CASSAMAGRGEKLFF | . | TRBJ1-4 | TRBV19 | once
TGTGCCAGCAGGACAGGGGCTGAAGCTTTCTTT | CASRTGAEAFF | TRBD1 | TRBJ1-1 | TRBV2 | .
TGTGCCAGCAGTTCCGGACAGACTGACAATCAGCCCCAGCATTTT | CASSSGQTDNQPQHF | . | TRBJ1-5 | TRBV28 | .
TGCGCCAGCAGCGACGGAGGGGGCGGGAATGAAAAACTGTTTTTT | CASSDGGGGNEKLFF | TRBD1 | TRBJ1-4 | TRBV5-1 | .
TGTGCCAGCAGTTTGAGCTTCACTAACTATGGCTACACCTTC | CASSLSFTNYGYTF | . | TRBJ1-2 | TRBV27 | .
TGTGCCTGGAGTGTCGACACCTCCTATAATTCACCCCTCCACTTT | CAWSVDTSYNSPLHF | . | TRBJ1-6 | TRBV30 | .
TGTGCCAGCAGGGGTAACATGAGGGGCTACACCTTC | CASRGNMRGYTF | . | TRBJ1-2 | TRBV12-3/TRBV12-4 | .
TGTGCCAGCAGCGAGGGGGGGGACGCCCGCTCCTACGAGCAGTACTTC | CASSEGGDARSYEQYF | . | TRBJ2-7 | TRBV9 | .
TGTGCCAGCAGCCTGGTGGGGCGGGGACGCTCTGGAAACACCATATATTTT | CASSLVGRGRSGNTIYF | . | TRBJ1-3 | TRBV3-1/TRBV3-2 | .
TGCGCCAGCAGCTTGGCCGGGACAGGGGGAGCGTACTATGGCTACACCTTC | CASSLAGTGGAYYGYTF | TRBD1 | TRBJ1-2 | TRBV5-1 | .
TGTGCCAGCTCACCAGGGGCGGGAGGGCCACGGTCTGAGCAGTTCTTC | CASSPGAGGPRSEQFF | TRBD2 | TRBJ2-1 | TRBV18 | .
TGTGCCAGCACCATACCGGGACAGGGAGGTTCACCCCTCCACTTT | CASTIPGQGGSPLHF | TRBD1 | TRBJ1-6 | TRBV6-6 | once
TGCGCCAGCAGTCCGGAGGGCGGATCTGGAAACACCATATATTTT | CASSPEGGSGNTIYF | . | TRBJ1-3 | TRBV5-1 | few
TGTGCCAGCAGCTTGGAGAGCGGGAGGAAGCAGTTCTTC | CASSLESGRKQFF | TRBD2 | TRBJ2-1 | TRBV5-4 | .
TGTGCCAGTAGTATAGTAGCAGGGGGCTCACAGCCCCAGCATTTT | CASSIVAGGSQPQHF | TRBD1 | TRBJ1-5 | TRBV19 | .
TGTGCCAGCAGCTTAGCTAGCGGGGGGGCTGGTAATACGCAGTATTTT | CASSLASGGAGNTQYF | TRBD2 | TRBJ2-3 | TRBV7-2 | .
TGTGCCAGCAGCGAGGGAACTCTGGGAATTTATGGCTACACCTTC | CASSEGTLGIYGYTF | . | TRBJ1-2 | TRBV2 | .
TGTGCCAGCAGCAAAGTTACCCGGGAGGGACCTAACTATGGCTACACCTTC | CASSKVTREGPNYGYTF | . | TRBJ1-2 | TRBV21-1 | .
TGCGCCAGCAGCTTGGGAACTACGGGACAGGGTGACGAGCAGTACTTC | CASSLGTTGQGDEQYF | TRBD1 | TRBJ2-7 | TRBV5-1 | .
TGCGCCAGCATCTCAGGGACAGGGGAGGAAGGCGAGCAGTACTTC | CASISGTGEEGEQYF | TRBD1 | TRBJ2-7 | TRBV23-1 | .
TGTGCCAGCAGCCACCTAATCTATGGCTACACCTTC | CASSHLIYGYTF | . | TRBJ1-2 | TRBV3-1/TRBV3-2 | .
TGTGCCAGTACACCCAATCGGGAAAAACTGTTTTTT | CASTPNREKLFF | . | TRBJ1-4 | TRBV19 | .
TGTGCCAGAAGCATCGGGACAGGGGTTGGGGATGAGCAGTTCTTC | CARSIGTGVGDEQFF | TRBD1 | TRBJ2-1 | TRBV5-3 | .
TGTGCCAGCAGTTTTGACATAGACTATGGCTACACCTTC | CASSFDIDYGYTF | . | TRBJ1-2 | TRBV27 | .
TGTGCCAGCACTCCCAGGGTCCGTACAGGTTCACCCCTCCACTTT | CASTPRVRTGSPLHF | . | TRBJ1-6 | TRBV6-5 | .
TGTGCCATCGGCAGGGGAAAGACCGGGGAGCTGTTTTTT | CAIGRGKTGELFF | . | TRBJ2-2 | TRBV10-3 | .
TGTGCCAGCTCGGGAGGGGACACTGAAGCTTTCTTT | CASSGGDTEAFF | . | TRBJ1-1 | TRBV11-2 | .
TGTGCCAGCAGCCTAACCAGGGGAAGGGAGACCCAGTACTTC | CASSLTRGRETQYF | . | TRBJ2-5 | TRBV7-9 | .